This entry describes one TCR beta chain. The entry originates in a study of blood T cell repertoires in COVID-19. Turning to the study itself: COVID-19 samples from acute and convalescent phases originated in the United States, Italy and Spain.

As processed by the authors: By means of reference gene primer amplification, nucleated cell counts were estimated. This table comes from immunoSEQ multiplex PCR, and its TCRdb copy is limited to in-frame clones, with some not included. V and J calls and clone size are copied from that table; D and trimming were computed from the DNA. The sample shows hundreds of thousands of clones, about 88% of them seen only once. The CDR3 contains 12 residues. The germline CDR1 and CDR2 sequences are MRHNA and SNTAGT. Cohort placement rested on clinical history that participants reported themselves. Two negative PCRs, clearance, or symptom resolution characterized the recovered Cohort 3 donors.

The origin of this receptor is a woman between 55 and 75 years old who had recovered from COVID-19. The specimen sequenced was PBMCs or T cells enriched from blood (not recorded which). V and J are TRBV6-4 and TRBJ1-5; TRBD1 is a possible D gene (6 bases). The CDR3 reads CPGGAGHQPQHF. CDR3 nucleotide sequence: TGTCCCGGGGGGGCGGGTCATCAGCCCCAGCATTTT.